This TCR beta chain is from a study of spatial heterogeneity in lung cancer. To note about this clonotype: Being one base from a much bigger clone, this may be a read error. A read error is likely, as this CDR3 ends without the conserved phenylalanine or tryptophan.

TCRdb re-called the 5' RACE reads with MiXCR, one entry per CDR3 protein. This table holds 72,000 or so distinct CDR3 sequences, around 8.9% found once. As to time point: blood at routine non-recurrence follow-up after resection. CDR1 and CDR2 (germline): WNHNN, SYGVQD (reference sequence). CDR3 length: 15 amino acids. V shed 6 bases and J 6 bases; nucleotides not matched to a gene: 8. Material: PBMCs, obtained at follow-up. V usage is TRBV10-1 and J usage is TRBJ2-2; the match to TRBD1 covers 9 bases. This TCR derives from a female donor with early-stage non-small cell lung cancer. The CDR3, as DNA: TGCGCCAGCAGACAGGGACAGGGAAACGCCGGGGAGCTGTTTTTG. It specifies CASRQGQGNAGELFL.